This record looks at one T cell receptor (beta chain) sequence and its context. The data are from a study of blood T cell repertoires in COVID-19. TCRdb keeps only in-frame clones here, not all; method: immunoSEQ multiplex PCR. The sample has fewer than 300,000 clones, around 87% seen once. This CDR3 region has 14 residues. Germline CDR1 reads SGHTA; CDR2 reads FQGNSA. J gave up 8 bases and V 7 bases, and 11 bases lay outside the gene matches. The sample consisted of peripheral blood. The chain couples TRBV7-2 to TRBJ2-1; 7 nucleotides match TRBD2. This clonotype was sampled from a woman in her 50s with acute or convalescent COVID-19. CDR3 residues: CASTTPTSSHEQFF. In nucleotides, the CDR3 is TGTGCCAGCACAACCCCGACTAGCTCACATGAGCAGTTCTTC.